The 9 T cell receptor beta chains reported below all come from one sample, sequenced in a study of shared clonotypes between healthy human individuals. Using immunoSEQ multiplex PCR, the repertoire was profiled, and TCRdb retains in-frame clones only, with some absent. The table includes millions of clones, approximately 93% detected once. Specimen: naive CD4+ T cells from PBMCs. Indicated subset: CD45RA+ positively selected. These receptors all come from a man younger than 35 in good health. Some clones in this sample may be carry-over from other donors' samples.

CDR3 in amino acids: CASSRRGQRAYEQYF. The CDR3 DNA reads as TGTGCCAGCAGCCGGAGGGGACAGAGGGCCTACGAGCAGTACTTC. The chain is built from TRBV21-1 and TRBJ2-7; TRBD1, the D gene given by the table, was not confirmed from the DNA. TRBV21-1 is recorded as a pseudogene. The CDR3 is 15 amino acids.

The chain couples TRBV4-3 to TRBJ1-2; 10 nucleotides match TRBD1. J was trimmed by 4 bases and V by 4 bases; bases with no gene match: 6. The CDR3 loop spans 15 amino acids. In germline, CDR1 is LGHNA, CDR2 YSLEER. CDR3 sequence reads: CASSPRQGAAYGYTF. DNA of the CDR3: TGCGCCAGCAGCCCTAGACAGGGGGCGGCCTATGGCTACACCTTC.

This chain connects TRBV19 to TRBJ2-7, with D perhaps matching TRBD2 (6 bases). Germline values: CDR1 LNHDA, CDR2 SQIVND (reference sequence). Deletions cut 7 bases from V and 3 bases from J, with 13 bases between. The CDR3 runs 13 residues. For the CDR3, the DNA is TGTGCCAGTAAAGGGGCGCGGGGCTACGAGCAGTACTTC. Its translation: CASKGARGYEQYF.

V is TRBV19 and J is TRBJ2-6; D is uncertain. CDR3 length: 17 amino acids. V dropped 7 bases and J dropped 0 bases, with 16 bases sitting between them. CDR1 LNHDA and CDR2 SQIVND come from the germline V gene (reference sequence). The DNA for the CDR3 is TGTGCCAGTACCCCGGTCAGGTCCAACTCTGGGGCCAACGTCCTGACTTTC. Its translation is CASTPVRSNSGANVLTF.

V and J are TRBV28 and TRBJ1-2; unclear D gene. The CDR3 length is 14 residues. With 5 bases removed from V and 0 bases from J, the gap between germline ends came to 10 bases. CDR1 and CDR2 (germline): MDHEN, SYDVKM. CDR3 region: CASSEGAANYGYTF. DNA of the CDR3: TGTGCCAGCAGTGAGGGAGCGGCTAACTATGGCTACACCTTC.

CDR3 in amino acids: CASSGSAINPPGPLHF. CDR3 bases: TGTGCCAGCAGCGGCAGCGCAATAAACCCGCCGGGACCCCTCCACTTT. The V call is TRBV9, the J call TRBJ1-6; the D is unclear. This CDR3 comprises 16 residues. V gave up 3 bases and J gave up 12 bases, with 22 bases separating them. Looked up from germline, CDR1 is SGDLS and CDR2 is YYNGEE.

The chain joins TRBV6-1 to TRBJ1-1; D not certain. With 3 bases removed from V and 5 bases from J, the gap between germline ends came to 7 bases. The CDR3 has 12 residues. Germline V CDR1 and CDR2: MNHNS, SASEGT. The CDR3 bases are TGTGCCAGCAGTGACTGGCCGACTGAAGCTTTCTTT. Its protein is CASSDWPTEAFF.

The chain carries TRBV2 and TRBJ2-3; unclear D gene. Deletions cut 2 bases from V and 2 bases from J, with 11 bases between. This CDR3 has 15 residues. Germline CDR1 SNHLY, CDR2 FYNNEI. In DNA, the CDR3 is TGTGCCAGCAGTGAATTCCGTCAGTCCACAGATACGCAGTATTTT. Protein: CASSEFRQSTDTQYF.

The V gene is TRBV9, the J gene TRBJ2-5, with no clear D. Germline V CDR1 and CDR2: SGDLS, YYNGEE. CDR3 length: 14 amino acids. Trimming cost V 4 bases and J 2 bases, with 12 bases left between them. The chain's CDR3 is CASSTDLLQETQYF. Here the CDR3 DNA reads TGTGCCAGCAGCACGGACCTACTTCAAGAGACCCAGTACTTC.